The 11 T cell receptor beta chains in this list originate from one sample, sequenced in a study of cytomegalovirus exposure and HLA in healthy donors. Amplification used 60 Vbeta primers and 13 Jbeta primers. Profiled with immunoSEQ multiplex PCR; TCRdb holds only in-frame clones, not every one. The sample holds fewer than 250,000 clones; more than 65% are singletons and the top ten take less than 2%. The sample consisted of PBMCs. Receptor source: a woman aged 25 to 39 in good health and CMV-seronegative.

The rearrangement joins TRBV6-1 to TRBJ2-7; D unresolved. From germline, CDR1 is MNHNS and CDR2 SASEGT. V was trimmed by 7 bases and J by 0 bases, leaving 16 bases between them. The CDR3 length is 15 residues. The CDR3 DNA reads as TGTGCCAGCATCAAAGGATCGACACTCTCCTACGAGCAGTACTTC. Its translation: CASIKGSTLSYEQYF.

In its sample, this clone was seen a few times. The identical CDR3 is also encoded by other nucleotide sequences in the sample. The rearrangement joins TRBV5-1 to TRBJ2-1, with D possibly TRBD2 on 5 matching bases. Germline V gives CDR1 SGHRS, CDR2 YFSETQ. V was shortened by 4 bases and J by 3 bases, with 11 bases between the two germline ends. The CDR3 is 14 residues long. In nucleotides, the CDR3 is TGCGCCAGCAGCGCTTCAGGAGGCTACAATGAGCAGTTCTTC. Amino acid sequence: CASSASGGYNEQFF.

DNA of the CDR3: TGTGCCAGCAGTGCCACAGGGGGCGTTTACAATGAGCAGTTCTTC. This codes for CASSATGGVYNEQFF. V gene TRBV2 combines with J gene TRBJ2-1; 9 nucleotides line up with TRBD1. CDR1 and CDR2 (germline): SNHLY, FYNNEI. The CDR3 length is 15 residues. The V gene end was trimmed by 4 bases and the J gene end by 4 bases; junction bases not matched to a gene: 5.

In DNA, the CDR3 is TGTGCCAGTAAAGGAGCGGGAGGGATGGGCTCCTACAATGAGCAGTTCTTC. Its translation is CASKGAGGMGSYNEQFF. The gene calls are TRBV19 and TRBJ2-1, with 10 bases that match TRBD2. The CDR3 consists of 17 residues. The junction had 9 bases not matched to a gene; V was cut back by 7 bases and J by 0 bases. Germline V CDR1 and CDR2: LNHDA, SQIVND (reference sequence).

The rearrangement links TRBV19 to TRBJ1-2; TRBD1 matches at 7 bases. The CDR3 is 15 residues long. Unmatched junction bases numbered 18, after V lost 9 bases and J lost 8 bases. Germline loops: CDR1 LNHDA, CDR2 SQIVND (reference sequence). The CDR3 DNA reads as TGTGCCAGCCGGAACCGGGACAGACACACTCAGGGCTACACCTTC. Its protein is CASRNRDRHTQGYTF.

The chain carries TRBV19 and TRBJ1-2, with TRBD1 identical over 9 bases. V was pared by 4 bases and J by 4 bases, with 16 bases of the junction left unmatched. Per the germline V gene, CDR1 is LNHDA and CDR2 is SQIVND (reference sequence). CDR3 length: 18 residues. For the CDR3, the DNA is TGTGCCAGTAGTAGTACCCCCGGGACAGGGAGCTCGTCCTATGGCTACACCTTC. It yields the protein CASSSTPGTGSSSYGYTF.

This rearrangement joins TRBV6-4 to TRBJ2-2; a possible D gene is TRBD2 (6 bases). This CDR3 comprises 15 residues. Trimming pared 2 bases from V and 1 base from J, leaving 8 bases between. Germline V CDR1 and CDR2: MRHNA, SNTAGT. The CDR3 loop reads CASSDGGENTGELFF. CDR3 nucleotide sequence: TGTGCCAGCAGTGACGGAGGGGAGAACACCGGGGAGCTGTTTTTT.

The chain employs TRBV30 and TRBJ2-1, with D perhaps TRBD2 (5 bases). There are 11 residues in the CDR3. V was trimmed by 8 bases and J by 9 bases, leaving 14 bases between them. Germline V gene lookup returns CDR1 GTSNPN and CDR2 SVGIG (reference sequence). Here the CDR3 reads CARSLGVEQFF. In nucleotides, the CDR3 is TGTGCCCGTTCTCTCGGGGTTGAGCAGTTCTTC. The complete variable domain, with remaining parts taken from reference TRBV30 and TRBJ2-1, reads SQTIHQWPATLVQPVGSPLSLECTVEGTSNPNLYWYRQAAGRGLQLLFYSVGIGQISSEVPQNLSASRPQDRQFILSSKKLLLSDSGFYLCARSLGVEQFFGPGTRLTVL.

A few counts support this clone. The chain couples TRBV4-1 to TRBJ2-5, with D unclear. Trimming shortened V by 0 bases and J by 2 bases, and 7 bases separated the two germline ends. CDR1 is MGHRA and CDR2 is YSYEKL in the germline V gene. The CDR3 extends over 14 amino acids. CDR3 in amino acids: CASSQEKAQETQYF. The CDR3 bases are TGCGCCAGCAGCCAAGAAAAAGCTCAAGAGACCCAGTACTTC.

This clone occurred a few times. The junction shows a germline mismatch at one end, possibly a read error. The chain uses TRBV7-9 and TRBJ1-1; D is possibly TRBD1 (5 bases). This CDR3 has 17 residues. The germline gives CDR1 SEHNR, CDR2 FQNEAQ (reference sequence). In DNA, the CDR3 is TGTGTCAGCAGCTTAGAAGGAGGGGCGTCCCTAGGGGATGCGGCTTTCTTT. Amino acid sequence: CVSSLEGGASLGDAAFF.

This sequence joins TRBV7-6 and TRBJ1-5; D is perhaps TRBD1 (6 bases). The CDR3 length is 16 residues. Trimming left V 5 bases short and J 2 bases short, with 16 bases between. CDR1 SGHVS and CDR2 FNYEAQ come from the germline V gene. CDR3 region: CASSPGGTTGNQPQHF. Here the CDR3 DNA reads TGTGCCAGCAGCCCCGGGGGGACAACCGGCAATCAGCCCCAGCATTTT.